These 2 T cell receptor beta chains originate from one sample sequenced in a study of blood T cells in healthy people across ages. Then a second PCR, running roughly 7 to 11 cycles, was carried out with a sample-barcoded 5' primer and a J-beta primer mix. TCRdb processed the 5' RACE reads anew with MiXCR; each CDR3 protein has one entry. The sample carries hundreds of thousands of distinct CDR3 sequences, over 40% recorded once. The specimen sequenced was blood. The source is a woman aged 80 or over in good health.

For the CDR3, the DNA is TGTGCCAGCAGTTTAAGTATTAGCGGGGGCTCCTACAATGAGCAGTTCTTC. Translation: CASSLSISGGSYNEQFF. This chain connects TRBV28 to TRBJ2-1, with TRBD2 matching 9 bases. Per the germline V gene, CDR1 is MDHEN and CDR2 is SYDVKM. V gave up 2 bases and J gave up 0 bases; unmatched junction bases: 5. The CDR3 has 17 amino acids.

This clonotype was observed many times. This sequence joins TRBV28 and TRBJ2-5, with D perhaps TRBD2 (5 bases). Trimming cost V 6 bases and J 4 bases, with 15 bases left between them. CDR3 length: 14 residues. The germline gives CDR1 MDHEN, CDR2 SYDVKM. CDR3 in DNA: TGTGCCAGCAGCCCCCCCGCTAGCAGAGAGACCCAGTACTTC. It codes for CASSPPASRETQYF.